The TCR beta chain described here comes from a study of shared clonotypes between healthy human individuals. Findings of the study overall: Between a handful of donors, naive CD4 clonotypes were shared at a level of about 5%.

CDR3 length: 13 residues. V dropped 4 bases and J dropped 3; count of bases not matched to a gene: 3. Germline V gene lookup returns CDR1 SGDLS and CDR2 YYNGEE. On this clone itself: Its matching antigen is unknown. The sample has other DNA sequences that encode this CDR3 too.

The naive CD8 fraction comprised CD45RO-negative cells positively selected for CCR7 and excluded terminally differentiated effector memory CD45RA+ cells. Sorted-subset replicate PCR reactions contained 200 ng DNA, corresponding to tens of thousands of T cell genomes. Here immunoSEQ multiplex PCR was the method, and the copy in TCRdb shows in-frame clones only, minus some. The data show around 1.9 million clones, with 93% seen just once and over 1.5% held by the top ten. The sequence derives from a man between 18 and 29 years old in good health. Some clones in this sample may be carry-over from other donors' samples. Material: naive CD8+ T cells from PBMCs. V is TRBV9 and J is TRBJ2-7, with 8 bases matching TRBD2. CDR3 DNA: TGTGCCAGCAGCCCAGGGACTAGCTACGAGCAGTACTTC. This encodes CASSPGTSYEQYF.